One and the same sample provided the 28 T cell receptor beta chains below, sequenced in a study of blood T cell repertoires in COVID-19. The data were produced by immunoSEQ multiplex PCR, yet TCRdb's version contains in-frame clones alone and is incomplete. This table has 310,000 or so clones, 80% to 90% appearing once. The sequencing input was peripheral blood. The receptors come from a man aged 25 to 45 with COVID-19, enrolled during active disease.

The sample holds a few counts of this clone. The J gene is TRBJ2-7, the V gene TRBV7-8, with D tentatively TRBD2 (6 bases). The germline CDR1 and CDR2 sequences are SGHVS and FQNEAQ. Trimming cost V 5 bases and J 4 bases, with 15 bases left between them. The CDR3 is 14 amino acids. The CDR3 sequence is CASSLHGRPYEQYF. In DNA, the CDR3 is TGTGCCAGCAGCCTACATGGGAGGCCGTACGAGCAGTACTTC. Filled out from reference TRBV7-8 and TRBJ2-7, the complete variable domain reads GAGVSQSPRYKVAKRGQDVALRCDPISGHVSLFWYQQALGQGPEFLTYFQNEAQLDKSGLPSDRFFAERPEGSVSTLKIQRTQQEDSAVYLCASSLHGRPYEQYFGPGTRLTVT.

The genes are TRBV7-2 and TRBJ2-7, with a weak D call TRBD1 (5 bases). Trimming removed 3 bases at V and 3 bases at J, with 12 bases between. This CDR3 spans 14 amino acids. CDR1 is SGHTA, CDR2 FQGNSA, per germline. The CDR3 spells CASSFIDRSYEQYF. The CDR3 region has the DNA TGTGCCAGCAGCTTCATCGACAGAAGCTACGAGCAGTACTTC.

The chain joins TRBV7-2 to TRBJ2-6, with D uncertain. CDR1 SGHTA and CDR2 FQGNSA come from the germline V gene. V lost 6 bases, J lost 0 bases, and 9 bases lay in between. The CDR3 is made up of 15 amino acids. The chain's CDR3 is CASRGRDSGANVLTF. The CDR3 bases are TGTGCCAGCAGGGGCCGAGACTCTGGGGCCAACGTCCTGACTTTC.

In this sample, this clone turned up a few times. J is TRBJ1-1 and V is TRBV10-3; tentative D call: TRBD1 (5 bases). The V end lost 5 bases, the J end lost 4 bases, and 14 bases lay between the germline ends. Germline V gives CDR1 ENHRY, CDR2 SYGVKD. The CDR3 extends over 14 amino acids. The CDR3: CAISPGGGGTEAFF. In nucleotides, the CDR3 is TGTGCCATCAGTCCCGGGGGGGGAGGCACTGAAGCTTTCTTT.

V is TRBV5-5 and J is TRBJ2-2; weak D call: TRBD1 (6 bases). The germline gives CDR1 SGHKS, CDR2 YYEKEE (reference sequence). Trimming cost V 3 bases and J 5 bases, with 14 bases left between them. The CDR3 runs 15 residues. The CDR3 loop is CASSWQGPGTGELFF. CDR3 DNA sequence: TGTGCCAGCAGCTGGCAGGGGCCGGGGACCGGGGAGCTGTTTTTT. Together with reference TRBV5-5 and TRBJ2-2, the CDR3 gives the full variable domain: DAGVTQSPTHLIKTRGQQVTLRCSPISGHKSVSWYQQVLGQGPQFIFQYYEKEERGRGNFPDRFSARQFPNYSSELNVNALLLGDSALYLCASSWQGPGTGELFFGEGSRLTVL.

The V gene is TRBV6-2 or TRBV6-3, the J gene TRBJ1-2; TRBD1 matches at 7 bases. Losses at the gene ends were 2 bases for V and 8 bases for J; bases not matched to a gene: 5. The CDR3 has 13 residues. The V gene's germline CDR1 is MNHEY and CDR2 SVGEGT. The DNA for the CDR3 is TGTGCCAGCAGTTACATACAGGGGAGAGGCTACACCTTC. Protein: CASSYIQGRGYTF.

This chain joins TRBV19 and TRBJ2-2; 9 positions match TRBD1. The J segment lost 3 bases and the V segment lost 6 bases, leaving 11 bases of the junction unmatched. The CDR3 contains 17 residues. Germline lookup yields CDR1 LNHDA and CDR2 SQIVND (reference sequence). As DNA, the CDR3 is TGTGCCAGTAGGTTGGGGGACAGGGCCTACGACACCGGGGAGCTGTTTTTT. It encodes CASRLGDRAYDTGELFF.

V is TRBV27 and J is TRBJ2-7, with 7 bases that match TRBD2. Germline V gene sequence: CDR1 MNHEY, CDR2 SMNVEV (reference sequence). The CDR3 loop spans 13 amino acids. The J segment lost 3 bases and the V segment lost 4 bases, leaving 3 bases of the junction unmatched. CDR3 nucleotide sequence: TGTGCCAGCAGTTCCCGGGGGGTCTACGAGCAGTACTTC. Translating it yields CASSSRGVYEQYF.

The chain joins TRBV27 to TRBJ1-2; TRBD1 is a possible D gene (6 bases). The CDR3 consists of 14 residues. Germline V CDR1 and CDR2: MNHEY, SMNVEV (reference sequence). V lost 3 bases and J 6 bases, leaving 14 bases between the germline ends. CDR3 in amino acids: CASSFLGGLDGYTF. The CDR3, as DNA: TGTGCCAGCAGTTTCCTAGGGGGTCTGGATGGCTACACCTTC.

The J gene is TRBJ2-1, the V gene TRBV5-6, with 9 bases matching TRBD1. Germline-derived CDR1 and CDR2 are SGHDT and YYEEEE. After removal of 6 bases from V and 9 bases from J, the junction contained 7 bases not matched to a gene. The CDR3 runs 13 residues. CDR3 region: CASTVTGGTEQFF. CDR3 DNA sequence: TGTGCCAGCACCGTAACAGGGGGCACTGAGCAGTTCTTC. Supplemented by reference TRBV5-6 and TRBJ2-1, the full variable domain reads DAGVTQSPTHLIKTRGQQVTLRCSPKSGHDTVSWYQQALGQGPQFIFQYYEEEERQRGNFPDRFSGHQFPNYSSELNVNALLLGDSALYLCASTVTGGTEQFFGPGTRLTVL.

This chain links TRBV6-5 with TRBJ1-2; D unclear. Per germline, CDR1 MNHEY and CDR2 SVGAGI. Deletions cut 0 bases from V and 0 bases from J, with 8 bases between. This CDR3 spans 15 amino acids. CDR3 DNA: TGTGCCAGCAGTTACTCCCGGGTTTCTAACTATGGCTACACCTTC. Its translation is CASSYSRVSNYGYTF.

The DNA for the CDR3 is TGTGCCATCAGTGTTTCGGGGGGCGGGTACGAGCAGTACTTC. This gives the protein CAISVSGGGYEQYF. The J gene is TRBJ2-7, the V gene TRBV10-3; the D gene is possibly TRBD2 (7 bases). Trimming stripped 4 bases from V and 4 bases from J, with 14 bases between. CDR1 is ENHRY and CDR2 is SYGVKD in the germline V gene. The CDR3 covers 14 residues.

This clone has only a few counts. CDR3 loop: CASSRTGSSYEQYF. As DNA, the CDR3 is TGTGCCAGCAGCCGGACAGGCAGCTCCTACGAGCAGTACTTC. The V and J genes are TRBV11-2 and TRBJ2-7; 7 bases are a match to TRBD1. Germline loops: CDR1 SGHAT, CDR2 FQNNGV. The CDR3 length is 14 residues. With 5 bases clipped from V and 0 bases from J, the junction kept 4 bases outside the gene matches.

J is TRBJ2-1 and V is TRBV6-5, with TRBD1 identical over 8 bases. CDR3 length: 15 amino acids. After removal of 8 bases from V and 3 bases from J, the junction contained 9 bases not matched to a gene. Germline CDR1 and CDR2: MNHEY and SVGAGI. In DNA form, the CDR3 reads TGTGCCAGCGACCACTCCGGGACAGGCTACAATGAGCAGTTCTTC. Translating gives CASDHSGTGYNEQFF.

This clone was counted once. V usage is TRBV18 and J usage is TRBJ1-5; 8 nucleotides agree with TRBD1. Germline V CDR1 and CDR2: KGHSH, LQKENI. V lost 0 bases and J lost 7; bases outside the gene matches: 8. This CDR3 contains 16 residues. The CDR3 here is CASSPPTDRGPQPQHF. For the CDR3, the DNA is TGTGCCAGCTCACCACCGACAGACAGGGGACCCCAGCCCCAGCATTTT.

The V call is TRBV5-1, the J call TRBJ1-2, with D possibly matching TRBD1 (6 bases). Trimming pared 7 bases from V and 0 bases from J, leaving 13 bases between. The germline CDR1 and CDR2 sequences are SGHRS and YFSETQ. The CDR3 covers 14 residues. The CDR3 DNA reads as TGCGCCAGCCGAAAGCAGGGGACTAACTATGGCTACACCTTC. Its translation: CASRKQGTNYGYTF.

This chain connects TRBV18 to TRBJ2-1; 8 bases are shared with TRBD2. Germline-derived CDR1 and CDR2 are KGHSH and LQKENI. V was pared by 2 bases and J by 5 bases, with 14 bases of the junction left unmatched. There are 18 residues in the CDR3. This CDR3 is CASSPGAMGLLADNEQFF. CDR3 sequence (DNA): TGTGCCAGCTCACCAGGGGCTATGGGTTTACTAGCGGACAATGAGCAGTTCTTC.

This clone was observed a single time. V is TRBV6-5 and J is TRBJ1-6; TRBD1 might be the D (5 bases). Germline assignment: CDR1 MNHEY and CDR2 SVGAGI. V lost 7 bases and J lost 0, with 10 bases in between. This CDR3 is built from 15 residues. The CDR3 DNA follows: TGTGCCAGCAACAGGCAAAGCTCCTATAATTCACCCCTCCACTTT. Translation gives CASNRQSSYNSPLHF.

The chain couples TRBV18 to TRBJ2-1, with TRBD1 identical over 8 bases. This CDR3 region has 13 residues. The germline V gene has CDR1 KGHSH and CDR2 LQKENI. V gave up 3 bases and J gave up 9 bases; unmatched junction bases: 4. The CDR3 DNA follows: TGTGCCAGCTCACCGGACAGGGTGCGTGAGCAGTTCTTC. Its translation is CASSPDRVREQFF. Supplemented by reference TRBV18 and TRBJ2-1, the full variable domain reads NAGVMQNPRHLVRRRGQEARLRCSPMKGHSHVYWYRQLPEEGLKFMVYLQKENIIDESGMPKERFSAEFPKEGPSILRIQQVVRGDSAAYFCASSPDRVREQFFGPGTRLTVL.

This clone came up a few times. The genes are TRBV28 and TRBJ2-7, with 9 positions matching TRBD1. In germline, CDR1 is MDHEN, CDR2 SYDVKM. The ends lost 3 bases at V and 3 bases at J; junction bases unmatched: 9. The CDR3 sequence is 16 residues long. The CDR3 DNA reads TGTGCCAGCAGTTTGCCGGACAGGGGTCCTCACTACGAGCAGTACTTC. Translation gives CASSLPDRGPHYEQYF.

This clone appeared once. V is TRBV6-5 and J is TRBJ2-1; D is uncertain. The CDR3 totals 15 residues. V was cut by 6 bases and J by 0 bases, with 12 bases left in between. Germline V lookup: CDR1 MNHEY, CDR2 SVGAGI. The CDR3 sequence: CASRADTTSYNEQFF. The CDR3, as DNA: TGTGCCAGCAGGGCAGACACCACCTCCTACAATGAGCAGTTCTTC.

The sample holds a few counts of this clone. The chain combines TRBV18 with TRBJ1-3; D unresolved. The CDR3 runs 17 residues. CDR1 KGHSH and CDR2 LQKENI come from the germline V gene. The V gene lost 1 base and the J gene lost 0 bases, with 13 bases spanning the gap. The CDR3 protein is CASSPREAPSSGNTIYF. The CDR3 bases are TGTGCCAGCTCACCACGGGAGGCACCCAGCTCTGGAAACACCATATATTTT.

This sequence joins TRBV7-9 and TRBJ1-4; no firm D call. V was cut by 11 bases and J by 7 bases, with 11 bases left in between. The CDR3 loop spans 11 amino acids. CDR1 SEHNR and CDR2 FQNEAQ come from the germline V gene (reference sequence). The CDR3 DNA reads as TGTGCCGGCGGAGTGGGTGAAAAACTGTTTTTT. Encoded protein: CAGGVGEKLFF. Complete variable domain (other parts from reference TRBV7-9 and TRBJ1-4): DTGVSQNPRHKITKRGQNVTFRCDPISEHNRLYWYRQTLGQGPEFLTYFQNEAQLEKSRLLSDRFSAERPKGSFSTLEIQRTEQGDSAMYLCAGGVGEKLFFGSGTQLSVL.

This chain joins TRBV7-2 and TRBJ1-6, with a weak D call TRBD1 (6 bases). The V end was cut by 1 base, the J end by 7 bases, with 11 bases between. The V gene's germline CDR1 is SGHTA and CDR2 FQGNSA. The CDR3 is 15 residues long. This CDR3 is CASSLGGRGNSPLHF. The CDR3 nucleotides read TGTGCCAGCAGCTTAGGAGGCAGGGGAAATTCACCCCTCCACTTT.

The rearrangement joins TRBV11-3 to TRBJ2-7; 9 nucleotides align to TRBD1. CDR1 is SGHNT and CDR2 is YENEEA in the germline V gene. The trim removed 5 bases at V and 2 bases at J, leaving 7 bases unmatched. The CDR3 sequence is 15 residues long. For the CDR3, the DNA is TGTGCCAGCAGCCCGGGACAGGGATTTACCTACGAGCAGTACTTC. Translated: CASSPGQGFTYEQYF.

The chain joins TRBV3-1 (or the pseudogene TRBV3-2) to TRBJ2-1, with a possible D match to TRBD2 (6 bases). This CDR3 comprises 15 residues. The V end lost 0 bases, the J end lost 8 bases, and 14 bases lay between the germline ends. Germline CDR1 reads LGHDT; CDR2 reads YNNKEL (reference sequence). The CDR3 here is CASSQDEAPGDEQFF. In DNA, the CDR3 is TGTGCCAGCAGCCAAGATGAAGCGCCGGGGGATGAGCAGTTCTTC.

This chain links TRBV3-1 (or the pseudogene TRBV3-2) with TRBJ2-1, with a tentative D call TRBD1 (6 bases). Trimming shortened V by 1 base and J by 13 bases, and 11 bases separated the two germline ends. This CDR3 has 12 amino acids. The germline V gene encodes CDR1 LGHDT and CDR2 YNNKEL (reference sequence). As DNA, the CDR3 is TGTGCCAGCAGCCAAGCCGACAGGCCACAGTTCTTC. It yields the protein CASSQADRPQFF.

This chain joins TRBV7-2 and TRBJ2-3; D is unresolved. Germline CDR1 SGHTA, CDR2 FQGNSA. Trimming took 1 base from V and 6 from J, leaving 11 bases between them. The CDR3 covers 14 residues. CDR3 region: CASSLGPLPDTQYF. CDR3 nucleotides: TGTGCCAGCAGCTTAGGGCCCTTACCGGATACGCAGTATTTT.